This TCR beta chain is drawn from a study of technical replicates of blood from a handful of donors. Germline CDR1 is PRHDT and CDR2 is FYEKMQ (reference sequence). V dropped 5 bases and J dropped 2 bases, with 12 bases sitting between them. The CDR3 covers 14 residues. Measured with immunoSEQ multiplex PCR; TCRdb has only the in-frame clones, and not every one. Of roughly 79,000 clones listed, nearly 97% are singletons. The receptor comes from a human donor in good health. This chain uses TRBV13 with TRBJ2-5; D is perhaps TRBD2 (5 bases). Sequencing was done on a sample of T cells isolated from PBMCs. This chain's CDR3 is CASSQGLLQETQYF. CDR3 DNA: TGTGCCAGCAGCCAAGGACTTTTGCAAGAGACCCAGTACTTC.